The 27 T cell receptor beta chains given below trace back to one sample, sequenced in a study of control samples from healthy donors and cancer patients. TCRdb's copy holds only in-frame clones and misses some; the assay was immunoSEQ multiplex PCR. Of over 100,000 clones listed, roughly 84% are singletons. The sequenced sample was blood. The receptor source for this set is a man between 45 and 60 years old in good health.

The V and J genes are TRBV5-1 and TRBJ2-5; TRBD2 matches 9 bases. This CDR3 is built from 16 residues. The ends lost 4 bases at V and 2 bases at J; junction bases unmatched: 9. CDR1 and CDR2 from the germline V gene are SGHRS and YFSETQ. The CDR3 nucleotides read TGCGCCAGCAGCGATTTAGCGGGGGCCACTCAAGAGACCCAGTACTTC. Encoded protein: CASSDLAGATQETQYF.

This chain connects TRBV14 to TRBJ2-3, with D unclear. CDR1 and CDR2 (germline): SGHDN, FVKESK. V lost 3 bases to trimming and J lost 8 bases, with 15 bases between them. There are 14 residues in the CDR3. The CDR3: CASSHTTWGSTQYF. Here the CDR3 DNA reads TGTGCCAGCAGCCACACTACATGGGGTAGTACGCAGTATTTT.

The V and J genes are TRBV27 and TRBJ2-5; tentative D call: TRBD2 (6 bases). CDR1 and CDR2 from the germline V gene are MNHEY and SMNVEV (reference sequence). The length of the CDR3 is 14 residues. V was shortened by 4 bases and J by 9 bases, with 18 bases between the two germline ends. CDR3 residues: CASSSRLDGVAQYF. CDR3 DNA sequence: TGTGCCAGCAGTTCCCGACTAGATGGTGTGGCCCAGTACTTC.

The chain has TRBV21-1 and TRBJ2-7; the D call of TRBD1 is as the table states it, not checked on the DNA. TRBV21-1 is termed a pseudogene. The CDR3 contains 16 residues. CDR3 region: CASSALDRVSGYEQYF. CDR3 DNA: TGTGCCAGCAGCGCCTTGGACAGGGTCAGTGGATACGAGCAGTACTTC.

The genes are TRBV7-3 and TRBJ2-3, with 8 bases matching TRBD2. The germline V gene has CDR1 SGHTA and CDR2 FQGTGA. This CDR3 spans 18 amino acids. V was pared by 1 base and J by 0 bases, with 9 bases of the junction left unmatched. DNA for the CDR3: TGTGCCAGCAGCTTAATGGGGCACAGCGGGAGTAGCACAGATACGCAGTATTTT. This gives the protein CASSLMGHSGSSTDTQYF. Using reference TRBV7-3 and TRBJ2-3 for the parts outside the CDR3, the full variable domain is GAGVSQTPSNKVTEKGKYVELRCDPISGHTALYWYRQSLGQGPEFLIYFQGTGAADDSGLPNDRFFAVRPEGSVSTLKIQRTERGDSAVYLCASSLMGHSGSSTDTQYFGPGTRLTVL.

This clone was seen just once. J is TRBJ1-1 and V is TRBV18; D remains ambiguous. Per the germline V gene, CDR1 is KGHSH and CDR2 is LQKENI. V was trimmed by 7 bases and J by 1 base, leaving 7 bases between them. The CDR3 sequence is 12 residues long. CDR3 bases: TGTGCCAGCTTTACAGCGAACACTGAAGCTTTCTTT. Translating it yields CASFTANTEAFF.

The chain employs TRBV28 and TRBJ2-7; D uncertain. This CDR3 comprises 12 residues. CDR1 and CDR2 from the germline V gene are MDHEN and SYDVKM. Trimming cost V 1 base and J 6 bases, with 7 bases left between them. The CDR3 spells CASSLFLGEQYF. CDR3 coding DNA: TGTGCCAGCAGTTTATTTCTCGGCGAGCAGTACTTC.

The rearrangement joins TRBV7-6 to TRBJ2-5, with D perhaps matching TRBD2 (6 bases). The CDR3 loop spans 13 amino acids. The V end lost 8 bases, the J end lost 5 bases, and 15 bases lay between the germline ends. Germline CDR1 reads SGHVS; CDR2 reads FNYEAQ. Here the CDR3 reads CASGGSRPETQYF. CDR3 nucleotide sequence: TGTGCCAGCGGGGGGTCACGGCCTGAGACCCAGTACTTC.

The gene calls are TRBV4-2 and TRBJ2-7; D is possibly TRBD2 (5 bases). Germline V gene sequence: CDR1 LGHNA, CDR2 YNFKEQ. This CDR3 comprises 15 residues. V shed 0 bases and J shed 2 bases, with 11 bases lying between them. Written as DNA, the CDR3 is TGTGCCAGCAGCCAAGATCGGAGGTATCCCTACGAGCAGTACTTC. It codes for CASSQDRRYPYEQYF.

V and J are TRBV10-3 and TRBJ2-6; perhaps TRBD1 as D (6 bases). Germline lookup yields CDR1 ENHRY and CDR2 SYGVKD. V was pared by 2 bases and J by 0 bases, with 23 bases between. The CDR3 consists of 21 residues. CDR3 nucleotides: TGTGCCATCAGTGAGCCCCCATCCTTTGACAGGATTCCCTCTGGGGCCAACGTCCTGACTTTC. It encodes CAISEPPSFDRIPSGANVLTF.

The rearrangement links TRBV28 to TRBJ1-1, with a tentative D call TRBD1 (5 bases). The germline CDR1 and CDR2 sequences are MDHEN and SYDVKM. The CDR3 contains 14 residues. V dropped 8 bases and J dropped 0 bases, with 13 bases sitting between them. Here the CDR3 DNA reads TGTGCCAGCTTCCAGACAGTCATGAACACTGAAGCTTTCTTT. The encoded protein is CASFQTVMNTEAFF. Based on the CDR3 plus reference TRBV28 and TRBJ1-1, the full variable domain is DVKVTQSSRYLVKRTGEKVFLECVQDMDHENMFWYRQDPGLGLRLIYFSYDVKMKEKGDIPEGYSVSREKKERFSLILESASTNQTSMYLCASFQTVMNTEAFFGQGTRLTVV.

This chain links TRBV5-1 with TRBJ2-2; the D call may be TRBD1 or TRBD2 (5 bases each). V shed 5 bases and J shed 3 bases, with 11 bases lying between them. Germline CDR1 is SGHRS and CDR2 is YFSETQ. This CDR3 is 14 amino acids long. DNA of the CDR3: TGCGCCAGCAGGAGGGGAATCGACACCGGGGAGCTGTTTTTT. Translated: CASRRGIDTGELFF. Using reference TRBV5-1 and TRBJ2-2 for the parts outside the CDR3, the full variable domain is KAGVTQTPRYLIKTRGQQVTLSCSPISGHRSVSWYQQTPGQGLQFLFEYFSETQRNKGNFPGRFSGRQFSNSRSEMNVSTLELGDSALYLCASRRGIDTGELFFGEGSRLTVL.

This chain connects TRBV9 to TRBJ2-5, with D possibly TRBD2 on 5 matching bases. The CDR3 extends over 15 amino acids. Deletions cut 0 bases from V and 4 bases from J, with 13 bases between. Germline V CDR1 and CDR2: SGDLS, YYNGEE. DNA of the CDR3: TGTGCCAGCAGCGTAGATGGGAGAGTGGGAGAGACCCAGTACTTC. This codes for CASSVDGRVGETQYF.

V usage is TRBV7-9 and J usage is TRBJ1-2, with 9 bases identical to TRBD1. This CDR3 contains 16 residues. The V segment lost 5 bases and the J segment 5 bases; nucleotides outside the gene matches: 12. Germline V gene lookup returns CDR1 SEHNR and CDR2 FQNEAQ (reference sequence). The CDR3 sequence: CASSPGTGLTRYGYTF. The CDR3 region has the DNA TGTGCCAGCAGCCCCGGGACAGGGCTTACTAGGTATGGCTACACCTTC. The entire variable domain, with the rest obtained from reference TRBV7-9 and TRBJ1-2, is as follows: DTGVSQNPRHKITKRGQNVTFRCDPISEHNRLYWYRQTLGQGPEFLTYFQNEAQLEKSRLLSDRFSAERPKGSFSTLEIQRTEQGDSAMYLCASSPGTGLTRYGYTFGSGTRLTVV.

The chain recombines TRBV25-1 with TRBJ2-3; a possible D gene is TRBD1 (5 bases). Germline V gene lookup returns CDR1 MGHDK and CDR2 SYGVNS. Trimming left V 2 bases short and J 3 bases short, with 12 bases between. The CDR3 runs to 15 residues. The CDR3 is CASSERQLGTDTQYF. CDR3 nucleotides: TGTGCCAGCAGTGAACGACAGCTCGGGACAGATACGCAGTATTTT.

This chain uses TRBV3-1 (or the pseudogene TRBV3-2) with TRBJ1-1; no firm D call. Germline assignment: CDR1 LGHDT and CDR2 YNNKEL (reference sequence). The CDR3 sequence is 13 residues long. Trimming stripped 1 base from V and 6 bases from J, with 9 bases between. CDR3 coding DNA: TGTGCCAGCAGCCAAGCTTCATTCGCTGAAGCTTTCTTT. Translation gives CASSQASFAEAFF.

This chain links TRBV20-1 with TRBJ1-1, with D uncertain. This CDR3 spans 13 amino acids. Germline V gene lookup returns CDR1 DFQATT and CDR2 SNEGSKA (reference sequence). CDR3 amino acids: CRTSTQVNTEAFF. The DNA of the CDR3 is TGCAGAACTAGTACCCAGGTGAACACTGAAGCTTTCTTT.

The chain has TRBV6-5 and TRBJ2-7; 7 bases match TRBD1. V lost 6 bases, J lost 5 bases, and 10 bases stayed unmatched. CDR3 length: 14 residues. The germline V gene encodes CDR1 MNHEY and CDR2 SVGAGI. For the CDR3, the DNA is TGTGCCAGCAGCCGATTGACAGGGCTCGACGAGCAGTACTTC. Translating gives CASSRLTGLDEQYF.

The gene calls are TRBV9 and TRBJ2-5; D perhaps matches TRBD2 (6 bases). Germline CDR1 is SGDLS and CDR2 is YYNGEE. The CDR3 has 15 amino acids. The V gene lost 3 bases and the J gene lost 5 bases, with 17 bases spanning the gap. CDR3 DNA sequence: TGTGCCAGCAGCGAGGGGACCGGGGGAGGCGAGACCCAGTACTTC. Residues: CASSEGTGGGETQYF.

The chain recombines TRBV9 with TRBJ2-2, with 7 bases fitting TRBD1. Unmatched junction bases numbered 5, after V lost 3 bases and J lost 3 bases. This CDR3 comprises 15 residues. Germline loops: CDR1 SGDLS, CDR2 YYNGEE. CDR3 sequence reads: CASSGSTGDTGELFF. In DNA form, the CDR3 reads TGTGCCAGCAGCGGAAGCACAGGGGACACCGGGGAGCTGTTTTTT.

V and J are TRBV10-3 and TRBJ2-5; TRBD2 aligns across 11 bases. Losses at the gene ends were 6 bases for V and 0 bases for J; bases not matched to a gene: 12. The germline V gene has CDR1 ENHRY and CDR2 SYGVKD. The CDR3 runs 18 residues. The DNA of the CDR3 is TGTGCCATCAGCCCCGGGGTAGCGGGGGGGCCCCACCAAGAGACCCAGTACTTC. Its protein is CAISPGVAGGPHQETQYF.

This chain uses TRBV4-1 with TRBJ2-2, with TRBD2 identical over 8 bases. CDR3 length equals 17 residues. Per germline, CDR1 MGHRA and CDR2 YSYEKL. Germline trimming cut 0 bases from V and 3 bases from J; bases unmatched to any gene: 6. CDR3 in DNA: TGCGCCAGCAGCCAAGATCCTAGCGGGCCTTACACCGGGGAGCTGTTTTTT. The encoded protein is CASSQDPSGPYTGELFF.

The chain carries TRBV21-1 and TRBJ1-1. TRBV21-1 is described as a pseudogene. The CDR3 totals 11 residues. The CDR3 region is CASYPGTEAFF. The CDR3 DNA sequence: TGTGCCAGCTACCCCGGCACTGAAGCTTTCTTT.

This chain joins TRBV7-2 and TRBJ1-2; weak D call: TRBD1 (6 bases). The V and J ends lost 7 bases and 5 bases respectively, with 17 bases between them. CDR1 is SGHTA, CDR2 FQGNSA, per germline. The CDR3 runs to 14 residues. The CDR3: CASNRLTGIYGYTF. DNA of the CDR3: TGTGCCAGCAACCGACTTACAGGGATATATGGCTACACCTTC.

The chain joins TRBV2 to TRBJ2-7; TRBD1 matches 8 bases. The CDR3 length is 13 residues. V was pared by 6 bases and J by 5 bases, with 6 bases of the junction left unmatched. The germline V gene encodes CDR1 SNHLY and CDR2 FYNNEI. The CDR3 region is CASRSWTGNEQYF. The DNA of the CDR3 is TGTGCCAGCAGGAGCTGGACAGGGAACGAGCAGTACTTC.

V gene TRBV11-2 combines with J gene TRBJ1-6; no clear D gene. Trimming took 1 base from V and 7 from J, leaving 11 bases between them. The CDR3 runs to 15 residues. Germline values: CDR1 SGHAT, CDR2 FQNNGV. CDR3 DNA: TGTGCCAGCAGCTTAGTTGGTAGTTACAATTCACCCCTCCACTTT. It specifies CASSLVGSYNSPLHF. The entire variable domain, with the rest obtained from reference TRBV11-2 and TRBJ1-6, is as follows: EAGVAQSPRYKIIEKRQSVAFWCNPISGHATLYWYQQILGQGPKLLIQFQNNGVVDDSQLPKDRFSAERLKGVDSTLKIQPAKLEDSAVYLCASSLVGSYNSPLHFGNGTRLTVT.

The chain employs TRBV5-4 and TRBJ2-5; 10 bases fit TRBD2. V gave up 0 bases and J gave up 5 bases; unmatched junction bases: 7. This CDR3 contains 16 residues. Germline-derived CDR1 and CDR2 are SGHNT and YYREEE (reference sequence). The CDR3 bases are TGTGCCAGCAGCTTGGCTAGCGGGGGAAGTTTGGAGACCCAGTACTTC. It specifies CASSLASGGSLETQYF.